Listed below are T cell receptor beta chains from one sample, sequenced in a study of T cells in tumors after PD-1 blockade. Repertoires were generated with immunoSEQ multiplex PCR, while TCRdb's copy carries only in-frame clones and drops some. This sample has about 33,000 clones, with over 75% found just once. This specimen was PBMCs, taken before anti-PD-1 treatment. These receptors came from a human donor with basal cell carcinoma. Both conserved end residues are part of each CDR3. A D gene is named only where the DNA matches it firmly. Clone size is shown for a subset of rows, as once, few, many or a class of expanded clone.

J: TRBJ1-3; D: TRBD1; size: -; V: TRBV5-1; CDR3: CASSLAAGGDGNTIYF; DNA: TGCGCCAGCAGCTTGGCCGCAGGGGGAGATGGAAACACCATATATTTT
J: TRBJ1-6; D: TRBD1; size: -; V: TRBV9; CDR3: CASSGGQGNSPLHF; DNA: TGTGCCAGCAGCGGGGGACAGGGAAATTCACCCCTCCACTTT
J: TRBJ2-5; D: TRBD1; size: -; V: TRBV30; CDR3: CAWSGQGDQETQYF; DNA: TGTGCCTGGAGTGGACAGGGTGACCAAGAGACCCAGTACTTC
J: TRBJ2-7; D: -; size: -; V: TRBV27; CDR3: CASSSMGAKVGEQYF; DNA: TGTGCCAGCAGTTCGATGGGTGCTAAGGTCGGCGAGCAGTACTTC
J: TRBJ2-1; D: TRBD2; size: -; V: TRBV19; CDR3: CASSLGLAGHNEQFF; DNA: TGTGCCAGTAGTCTTGGACTAGCGGGACACAATGAGCAGTTCTTC
J: TRBJ1-1; D: -; size: few; V: TRBV5-6; CDR3: CASSPDRFNTEAFF; DNA: TGTGCCAGCAGCCCGGACAGATTTAACACTGAAGCTTTCTTT
J: TRBJ2-2; D: -; size: -; V: TRBV10-3; CDR3: CAISVLAPGELFF; DNA: TGTGCCATCAGTGTGCTAGCGCCCGGGGAGCTGTTTTTT
J: TRBJ1-5; D: -; size: -; V: TRBV28; CDR3: CASRKGTMGFQPQHF; DNA: TGTGCCAGCAGGAAAGGGACCATGGGGTTTCAGCCCCAGCATTTT
J: TRBJ1-3; D: -; size: -; V: TRBV4-2; CDR3: CASSQGGGERNTIYF; DNA: TGTGCCAGCAGCCAGGGGGGAGGGGAAAGAAACACCATATATTTT
J: TRBJ2-7; D: -; size: -; V: TRBV21-1; CDR3: CASSHRDRGAGGPEQYF; DNA: TGTGCCAGCAGCCACCGGGACAGGGGAGCCGGGGGGCCGGAGCAGTACTTC
J: TRBJ2-1; D: -; size: many; V: TRBV6-6; CDR3: CASSPPRERSGVEQFF; DNA: TGTGCCAGCAGTCCCCCCCGTGAGCGGAGCGGAGTTGAGCAGTTCTTC
J: TRBJ2-1; D: TRBD2; size: -; V: TRBV11-2; CDR3: CASRNRLAGGPSYNEQFF; DNA: TGTGCCAGCAGGAACAGACTAGCGGGAGGGCCCTCCTACAATGAGCAGTTCTTC
J: TRBJ1-1; D: TRBD1; size: -; V: TRBV11-3; CDR3: CASSLATGETEAFF; DNA: TGTGCCAGCAGCTTAGCAACAGGGGAAACTGAAGCTTTCTTT
J: TRBJ2-3; D: -; size: -; V: TRBV19; CDR3: CASSTSGRTDTQYF; DNA: TGTGCCAGTAGTACCTCGGGACGCACAGATACGCAGTATTTT
J: TRBJ2-4; D: -; size: -; V: TRBV28; CDR3: CASSFLDRKNIQYF; DNA: TGTGCCAGCAGTTTTTTGGACCGAAAAAACATTCAGTACTTC
J: TRBJ2-5; D: -; size: -; V: TRBV6-2/TRBV6-3; CDR3: CASSPFDEETQYF; DNA: TGTGCCAGCAGTCCCTTTGATGAGGAGACCCAGTACTTC
J: TRBJ1-5; D: -; size: -; V: TRBV6-5; CDR3: CASSYDGYNQPQHF; DNA: TGTGCCAGCAGTTACGACGGATACAATCAGCCCCAGCATTTT
J: TRBJ2-1; D: -; size: -; V: TRBV24-1; CDR3: CATSGGRAWNEQFF; DNA: TGTGCCACCAGTGGGGGGCGCGCTTGGAATGAGCAGTTCTTC
J: TRBJ2-3; D: -; size: once; V: TRBV6-5; CDR3: CASRLTDTQYF; DNA: TGTGCCAGCAGATTAACAGATACGCAGTATTTT
J: TRBJ2-1; D: -; size: -; V: TRBV7-9; CDR3: CASSPFSYNEQFF; DNA: TGTGCCAGCAGCCCATTCTCCTACAATGAGCAGTTCTTC
J: TRBJ1-2; D: TRBD1; size: once; V: TRBV5-6; CDR3: CASSLGTGPGYTF; DNA: TGTGCCAGCAGCTTAGGGACAGGGCCTGGCTACACCTTC
J: TRBJ2-7; D: TRBD2; size: -; V: TRBV6-5; CDR3: CASSSGTSGSYEQYF; DNA: TGTGCCAGCAGTTCCGGGACTAGCGGGAGCTACGAGCAGTACTTC
J: TRBJ1-3; D: TRBD1; size: -; V: TRBV7-2; CDR3: CASSLDFGAGGRNTIYF; DNA: TGTGCCAGCAGCTTAGACTTTGGGGCAGGGGGCAGAAACACCATATATTTT
J: TRBJ1-3; D: TRBD1; size: few; V: TRBV24-1; CDR3: CATSDAQGAGNTIYF; DNA: TGTGCCACCAGTGATGCACAGGGGGCTGGAAACACCATATATTTT
J: TRBJ1-5; D: -; size: -; V: TRBV7-9; CDR3: CASSLGGSGRQPQHF; DNA: TGTGCCAGCAGCTTAGGAGGGTCAGGGAGACAGCCCCAGCATTTT
J: TRBJ2-5; D: -; size: -; V: TRBV20-1; CDR3: CSGQLQETQYF; DNA: TGCAGTGGACAGCTCCAAGAGACCCAGTACTTC
J: TRBJ2-3; D: TRBD2; size: -; V: TRBV12-5; CDR3: CASGDSGRVTDTQYF; DNA: TGTGCTAGTGGAGATAGCGGGAGAGTCACAGATACGCAGTATTTT
J: TRBJ1-2; D: -; size: -; V: TRBV6-2/TRBV6-3; CDR3: CASSTRPGQKKFYGYTF; DNA: TGTGCCAGCAGTACCCGACCCGGACAGAAGAAGTTCTATGGCTACACCTTC
J: TRBJ2-2; D: -; size: few; V: TRBV14; CDR3: CASSSQGFGELFF; DNA: TGTGCCAGCAGCTCGCAGGGATTCGGGGAGCTGTTTTTT
J: TRBJ2-3; D: TRBD2; size: few; V: TRBV9; CDR3: CASSPQTSGGKDTQYF; DNA: TGTGCCAGCAGCCCGCAGACTAGCGGGGGGAAAGATACGCAGTATTTT
J: TRBJ2-3; D: TRBD1; size: -; V: TRBV6-5; CDR3: CASRLTGVTDTQYF; DNA: TGTGCCAGCAGGTTGACAGGGGTGACAGATACGCAGTATTTT
J: TRBJ1-3; D: -; size: -; V: TRBV15; CDR3: CATSRDGVTGGSSGNTIYF; DNA: TGTGCCACCAGCAGAGATGGAGTAACGGGGGGAAGCTCTGGAAACACCATATATTTT
J: TRBJ2-5; D: -; size: -; V: TRBV7-2; CDR3: CASSPGGVRGRETQYF; DNA: TGTGCCAGCAGCCCCGGGGGTGTCAGGGGGAGAGAGACCCAGTACTTC
J: TRBJ2-5; D: -; size: -; V: TRBV6-5; CDR3: CASLQGGQETQYF; DNA: TGTGCCAGCCTACAGGGTGGCCAAGAGACCCAGTACTTC
J: TRBJ1-5; D: TRBD1; size: -; V: TRBV6-2/TRBV6-3; CDR3: CASSSGQGLQPQHF; DNA: TGTGCCAGCAGCTCGGGACAGGGACTCCAGCCCCAGCATTTT
J: TRBJ1-1; D: -; size: -; V: TRBV10-2; CDR3: CASSYTGTTEAFF; DNA: TGCGCCAGCAGCTATACAGGGACCACTGAAGCTTTCTTT
J: TRBJ2-2; D: TRBD1; size: -; V: TRBV7-3; CDR3: CASSLGQGAIGELFF; DNA: TGTGCCAGCAGCTTAGGACAGGGGGCAATCGGGGAGCTGTTTTTT
J: TRBJ1-4; D: -; size: once; V: TRBV5-5; CDR3: CASSLGIQGINEKLFF; DNA: TGTGCCAGCAGCTTGGGAATACAGGGAATCAATGAAAAACTGTTTTTT
J: TRBJ1-5; D: -; size: -; V: TRBV9; CDR3: CASSGGQNQPQHF; DNA: TGTGCCAGCAGCGGGGGGCAGAATCAGCCCCAGCATTTT
J: TRBJ1-5; D: TRBD1; size: -; V: TRBV6-2/TRBV6-3; CDR3: CASSYLDRVGQPQHF; DNA: TGTGCCAGCAGTTACCTCGACAGGGTAGGACAGCCCCAGCATTTT
J: TRBJ2-7; D: -; size: -; V: TRBV5-1; CDR3: CASSLGSSSYEQYF; DNA: TGCGCCAGCAGCTTGGGAAGTTCCTCCTACGAGCAGTACTTC
J: TRBJ1-2; D: TRBD1; size: once; V: TRBV19; CDR3: CASRGQGKYGYTF; DNA: TGTGCCAGTAGAGGACAGGGAAAATATGGCTACACCTTC
J: TRBJ1-2; D: -; size: -; V: TRBV25-1; CDR3: CASSGDSAYGYTF; DNA: TGTGCCAGCAGTGGAGACAGCGCATATGGCTACACCTTC
J: TRBJ2-1; D: TRBD2; size: -; V: TRBV6-2/TRBV6-3; CDR3: CASSWESRAGGYYNEQFF; DNA: TGTGCCAGCAGTTGGGAGAGCCGAGCGGGGGGTTACTACAATGAGCAGTTCTTC
J: TRBJ2-7; D: -; size: -; V: TRBV5-6; CDR3: CASSFAVKQFGEQYF; DNA: TGTGCCAGCAGCTTCGCGGTAAAACAATTTGGCGAGCAGTACTTC
J: TRBJ2-7; D: -; size: -; V: TRBV7-6; CDR3: CASSLGAGRQGHIQQYF; DNA: TGTGCCAGCAGCTTAGGAGCGGGGAGACAGGGGCACATTCAGCAGTACTTC
J: TRBJ1-4; D: -; size: -; V: TRBV9; CDR3: CASSVGGLGTNEKLFF; DNA: TGTGCCAGCAGCGTAGGGGGATTGGGTACTAATGAAAAACTGTTTTTT
J: TRBJ2-7; D: -; size: -; V: TRBV12-2; CDR3: CASRLALGIGGNDEQYF; DNA: TGTGCAAGTCGCTTAGCGCTCGGGATAGGAGGAAACGACGAGCAGTACTTC
J: TRBJ1-1; D: -; size: once; V: TRBV5-4; CDR3: CASSAALGGSGNTEAFF; DNA: TGTGCCAGCAGCGCGGCCCTGGGGGGGTCGGGGAACACTGAAGCTTTCTTT
J: TRBJ2-1; D: TRBD2; size: -; V: TRBV6-2/TRBV6-3; CDR3: CASSYGGGGGNEQFF; DNA: TGTGCCAGCAGTTACGGGGGTGGGGGGGGTAATGAGCAGTTCTTC